A selection of T cell receptor beta chains follows, all from one sample in a study of T cell repertoires in aging, cancer and after chemotherapy. Using its own MiXCR run on the multiplex PCR reads, TCRdb lists one record per CDR3 protein. Of about 2,500 distinct CDR3 sequences in the sample, 26% were seen once. The sample comprised blood. The source is a human donor in good health. CDR3s include the opening cysteine and the closing phenylalanine or tryptophan. A D gene is named only where the DNA matches it firmly. Clone size is not always given. Where it is, it says once, few, many or a class for expanded clones.

D gene: TRBD1
V gene: TRBV19
J gene: TRBJ1-5
clone size: -
CDR3 protein: CASNGQEDNQPQHF
CDR3 DNA: TGTGCCAGTAATGGACAGGAGGACAATCAGCCCCAGCATTTT

D gene: -
V gene: TRBV20-1
J gene: TRBJ2-7
clone size: medium-sized
CDR3 protein: CSALLVEQYF
CDR3 DNA: TGCAGTGCTCTGCTGGTCGAGCAGTACTTC

D gene: TRBD1
V gene: TRBV7-2
J gene: TRBJ2-1
clone size: once
CDR3 protein: CASSRTGSYNEQFF
CDR3 DNA: TGTGCCAGCAGCCGGACAGGGTCCTACAATGAGCAGTTCTTC

D gene: -
V gene: TRBV20-1
J gene: TRBJ1-2
clone size: medium-sized
CDR3 protein: CSARLIGSYTF
CDR3 DNA: TGCAGTGCTAGGTTAATCGGGTCCTACACCTTC

D gene: TRBD1
V gene: TRBV6-6
J gene: TRBJ1-2
clone size: large
CDR3 protein: CASSSRGQGYTF
CDR3 DNA: TGTGCCAGCAGTAGCAGGGGGCAGGGCTACACCTTC

D gene: -
V gene: TRBV6-1
J gene: TRBJ1-2
clone size: medium-sized
CDR3 protein: CASSEDPRPRF
CDR3 DNA: TGTGCCAGCAGTGAAGACCCCCGGCCACGCTTC

D gene: -
V gene: TRBV27
J gene: TRBJ1-3
clone size: medium-sized
CDR3 protein: CASSFRLGTGNTIYF
CDR3 DNA: TGTGCCAGCAGTTTTCGATTGGGCACTGGAAACACCATATATTTT

D gene: -
V gene: TRBV12-3/TRBV12-4
J gene: TRBJ1-5
clone size: medium-sized
CDR3 protein: CASSTESYQPQHF
CDR3 DNA: TGTGCCAGCAGTACAGAATCTTATCAGCCCCAGCATTTT

D gene: -
V gene: TRBV7-2
J gene: TRBJ2-7
clone size: medium-sized
CDR3 protein: CASSLGANYEQYF
CDR3 DNA: TGTGCCAGCAGCTTAGGGGCAAATTACGAGCAGTACTTC

D gene: -
V gene: TRBV7-2
J gene: TRBJ1-1
clone size: -
CDR3 protein: CASSFQTMNTEAFF
CDR3 DNA: TGTGCCAGCAGCTTCCAGACCATGAACACTGAAGCTTTCTTT

D gene: TRBD2
V gene: TRBV6-4
J gene: TRBJ2-3
clone size: medium-sized
CDR3 protein: CASSDSTGASGGNTQYF
CDR3 DNA: TGTGCCAGCAGTGACTCGACAGGGGCTAGCGGGGGGAATACGCAGTATTTT

D gene: -
V gene: TRBV9
J gene: TRBJ1-2
clone size: -
CDR3 protein: CASSVEVHTF
CDR3 DNA: TGTGCCAGCAGCGTAGAAGTCCACACCTTC

D gene: -
V gene: TRBV29-1
J gene: TRBJ1-2
clone size: large
CDR3 protein: CSVDRSVGGYTF
CDR3 DNA: TGCAGCGTTGATAGGAGCGTGGGCGGCTACACCTTC

D gene: TRBD1
V gene: TRBV9
J gene: TRBJ2-1
clone size: -
CDR3 protein: CARNGTGGPYNEQFF
CDR3 DNA: TGTGCCAGAAATGGGACAGGGGGACCCTACAATGAGCAGTTCTTC

D gene: -
V gene: TRBV7-2
J gene: TRBJ2-7
clone size: few
CDR3 protein: CASSLARCASSEQYF
CDR3 DNA: TGTGCCAGCAGCTTAGCCCGGTGTGCAAGTAGCGAGCAGTACTTC

D gene: -
V gene: TRBV5-6
J gene: TRBJ2-1
clone size: medium-sized
CDR3 protein: CASSLQGGQFF
CDR3 DNA: TGTGCCAGCAGCCTCCAGGGCGGGCAGTTCTTC

D gene: -
V gene: TRBV3-1
J gene: TRBJ2-3
clone size: -
CDR3 protein: CASSQEPGLRADTQYF
CDR3 DNA: TGTGCCAGCAGCCAGGAGCCGGGACTCCGGGCGGATACGCAGTATTTT

D gene: -
V gene: TRBV30
J gene: TRBJ2-5
clone size: medium-sized
CDR3 protein: CAWSVRAAETQYF
CDR3 DNA: TGTGCCTGGAGTGTTAGGGCCGCCGAGACCCAGTACTTC

D gene: TRBD2
V gene: TRBV30
J gene: TRBJ2-3
clone size: medium-sized
CDR3 protein: CARAEGRGIYF
CDR3 DNA: TGTGCCCGCGCTGAGGGGAGGGGCATCTACTTT

D gene: -
V gene: TRBV6-5
J gene: TRBJ1-5
clone size: large
CDR3 protein: CASSADYSNQPQHF
CDR3 DNA: TGTGCCAGCAGTGCGGATTATAGCAATCAGCCCCAGCATTTT

D gene: -
V gene: TRBV19
J gene: TRBJ1-2
clone size: large
CDR3 protein: CASSHWTRVNGYTF
CDR3 DNA: TGTGCCAGTAGCCATTGGACCAGGGTTAATGGCTACACCTTC

D gene: TRBD1
V gene: TRBV30
J gene: TRBJ1-3
clone size: medium-sized
CDR3 protein: CALDRAGNTIYF
CDR3 DNA: TGTGCCCTAGACAGGGCTGGAAACACCATATATTTT

D gene: -
V gene: TRBV28
J gene: TRBJ1-5
clone size: medium-sized
CDR3 protein: CASSLALGGGQPQHF
CDR3 DNA: TGTGCCAGCAGTTTAGCATTAGGTGGAGGGCAGCCCCAGCATTTT

D gene: TRBD1
V gene: TRBV6-6
J gene: TRBJ1-2
clone size: -
CDR3 protein: CASSVGTDYGYTF
CDR3 DNA: TGTGCCAGCAGTGTGGGGACAGACTATGGCTATACCTTC

D gene: TRBD1
V gene: TRBV4-3
J gene: TRBJ1-2
clone size: large
CDR3 protein: CASSQDRDRGYGYTF
CDR3 DNA: TGCGCCAGCAGCCAAGATAGGGACAGGGGTTATGGCTACACCTTC

D gene: -
V gene: TRBV12-5
J gene: TRBJ2-1
clone size: medium-sized
CDR3 protein: CASGLTGNYNEQFF
CDR3 DNA: TGTGCTAGTGGTTTGACCGGGAACTACAATGAGCAGTTCTTC

D gene: TRBD2
V gene: TRBV6-1
J gene: TRBJ2-3
clone size: -
CDR3 protein: CASSQGLRGYGGTDTQYF
CDR3 DNA: TGTGCCAGCAGCCAAGGGTTGCGGGGGTACGGGGGCACAGATACGCAGTATTTT

D gene: TRBD2
V gene: TRBV7-3
J gene: TRBJ2-7
clone size: once
CDR3 protein: CASSLTTGSGRAYEQYF
CDR3 DNA: TGTGCCAGCAGCTTAACCACGGGTAGCGGGAGGGCATACGAGCAGTACTTC

D gene: -
V gene: TRBV4-2
J gene: TRBJ2-1
clone size: medium-sized
CDR3 protein: CASSQELGSSYNEQFF
CDR3 DNA: TGTGCCAGCAGCCAAGAACTAGGGAGCTCCTACAATGAGCAGTTCTTC

D gene: TRBD2
V gene: TRBV12-3/TRBV12-4
J gene: TRBJ2-7
clone size: medium-sized
CDR3 protein: CASSLRLASYEQYF
CDR3 DNA: TGTGCCAGCAGCCTGAGACTAGCGTCCTACGAGCAGTACTTC